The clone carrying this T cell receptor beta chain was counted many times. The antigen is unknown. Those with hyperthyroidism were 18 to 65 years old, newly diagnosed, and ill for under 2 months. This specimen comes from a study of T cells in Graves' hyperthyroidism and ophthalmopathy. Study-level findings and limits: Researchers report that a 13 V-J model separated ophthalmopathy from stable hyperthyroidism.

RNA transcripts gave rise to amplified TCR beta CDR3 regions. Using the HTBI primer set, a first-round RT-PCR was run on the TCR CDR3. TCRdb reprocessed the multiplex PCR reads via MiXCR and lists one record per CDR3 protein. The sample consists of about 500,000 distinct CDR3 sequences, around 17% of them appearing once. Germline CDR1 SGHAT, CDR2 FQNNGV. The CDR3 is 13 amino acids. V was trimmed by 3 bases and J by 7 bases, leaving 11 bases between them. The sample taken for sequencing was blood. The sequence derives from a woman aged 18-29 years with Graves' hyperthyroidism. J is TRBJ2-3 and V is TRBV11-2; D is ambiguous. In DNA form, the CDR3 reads TGTGCCAGCAGCTTTGCTTGGGATTATACGCAGTATTTT. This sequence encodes CASSFAWDYTQYF.